This T cell receptor beta chain was profiled in a study of blood T cell repertoires in COVID-19. Cohorts were based on clinical histories the participants reported. The CDR3 consists of 21 residues. Per the germline V gene, CDR1 is LNHDA and CDR2 is SQIVND (reference sequence). V lost 3 bases and J lost 4, with 28 bases in between. Measured with immunoSEQ multiplex PCR; TCRdb has only the in-frame clones, and not every one. The sample carries under 250,000 clones, 87% recorded once. The sequence was obtained from a woman aged 25 to 39 with acute COVID-19. The specimen sequenced was PBMCs or T cells enriched from blood (not recorded which). The genes are TRBV19 and TRBJ2-6; tentatively, D is TRBD2 (6 bases). In nucleotides, the CDR3 is TGTGCCAGTAGTATGTGGGAGGTTCGAAGGTTAGGGTCTTCGGGGGCCAACGTCCTGACTTTC. Translated: CASSMWEVRRLGSSGANVLTF.